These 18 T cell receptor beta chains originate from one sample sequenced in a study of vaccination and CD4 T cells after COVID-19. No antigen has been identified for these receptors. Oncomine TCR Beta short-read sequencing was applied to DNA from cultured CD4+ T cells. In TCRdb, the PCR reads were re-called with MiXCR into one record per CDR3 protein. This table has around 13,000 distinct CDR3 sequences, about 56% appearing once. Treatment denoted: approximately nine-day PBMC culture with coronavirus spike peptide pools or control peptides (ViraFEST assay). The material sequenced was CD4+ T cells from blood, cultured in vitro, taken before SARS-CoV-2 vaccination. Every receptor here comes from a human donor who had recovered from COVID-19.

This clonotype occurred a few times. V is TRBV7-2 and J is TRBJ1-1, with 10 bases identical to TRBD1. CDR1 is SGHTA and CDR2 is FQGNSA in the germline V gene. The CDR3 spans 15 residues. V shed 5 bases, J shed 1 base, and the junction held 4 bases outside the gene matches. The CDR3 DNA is TGTGCCAGCAGCCCTAGACAGGGGGCGAACACTGAAGCTTTCTTT. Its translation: CASSPRQGANTEAFF.

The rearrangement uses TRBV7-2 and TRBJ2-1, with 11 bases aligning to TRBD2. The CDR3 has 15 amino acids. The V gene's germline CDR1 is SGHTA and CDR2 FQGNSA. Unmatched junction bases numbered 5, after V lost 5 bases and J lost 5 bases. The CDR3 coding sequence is TGTGCCAGCAGCGGAGGACTAGCGGGCCACAATGAGCAGTTCTTC. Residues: CASSGGLAGHNEQFF.

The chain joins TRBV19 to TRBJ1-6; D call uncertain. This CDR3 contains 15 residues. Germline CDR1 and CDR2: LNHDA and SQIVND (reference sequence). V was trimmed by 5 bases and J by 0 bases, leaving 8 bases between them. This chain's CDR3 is CASSSQSSYNSPLHF. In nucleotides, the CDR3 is TGTGCCAGTAGTTCACAGAGCTCCTATAATTCACCCCTCCACTTT.

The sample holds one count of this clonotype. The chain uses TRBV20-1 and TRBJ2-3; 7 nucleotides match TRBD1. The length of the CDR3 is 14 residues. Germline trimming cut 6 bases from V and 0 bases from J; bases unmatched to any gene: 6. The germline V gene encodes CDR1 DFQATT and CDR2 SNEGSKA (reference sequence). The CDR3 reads CSAHTGVSTDTQYF. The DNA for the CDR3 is TGCAGTGCCCACACAGGGGTTAGCACAGATACGCAGTATTTT.

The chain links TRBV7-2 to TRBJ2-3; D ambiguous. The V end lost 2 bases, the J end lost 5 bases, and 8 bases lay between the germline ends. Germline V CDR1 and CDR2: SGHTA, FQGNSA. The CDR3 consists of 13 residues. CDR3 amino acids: CASSLRWGDTQYF. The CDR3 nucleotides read TGTGCCAGCAGCTTACGCTGGGGAGATACGCAGTATTTT.

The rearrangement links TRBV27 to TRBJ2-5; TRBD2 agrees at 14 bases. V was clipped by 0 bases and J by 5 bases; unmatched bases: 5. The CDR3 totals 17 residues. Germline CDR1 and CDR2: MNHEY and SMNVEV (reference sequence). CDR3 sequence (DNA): TGTGCCAGCAGTTTATCGAGAGGACTAGCGGGGGGTGAGACCCAGTACTTC. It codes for CASSLSRGLAGGETQYF.

The chain's CDR3 is CSAPVRGTEAFF. CDR3 nucleotide sequence: TGCAGTGCTCCTGTACGGGGGACTGAAGCTTTCTTT. The chain is built from TRBV20-1 and TRBJ1-1, with a tentative D call TRBD1 (5 bases). Germline V gene data show CDR1 as DFQATT and CDR2 as SNEGSKA (reference sequence). Trimming stripped 5 bases from V and 5 bases from J, with 12 bases between. This CDR3 region has 12 residues.

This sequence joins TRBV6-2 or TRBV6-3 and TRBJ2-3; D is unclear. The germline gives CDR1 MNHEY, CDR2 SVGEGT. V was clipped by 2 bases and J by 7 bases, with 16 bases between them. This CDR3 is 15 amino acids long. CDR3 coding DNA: TGTGCCAGCAGTTACCCGGCAGGCAGACCCCATACGCAGTATTTT. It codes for CASSYPAGRPHTQYF.

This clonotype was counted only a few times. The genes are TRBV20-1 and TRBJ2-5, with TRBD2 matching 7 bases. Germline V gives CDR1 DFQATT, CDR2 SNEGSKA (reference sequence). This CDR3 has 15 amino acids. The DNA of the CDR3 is TGCAGCTTTGCAGACCTGCGGGGGATCCAAGAGACCCAGTACTTC. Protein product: CSFADLRGIQETQYF.

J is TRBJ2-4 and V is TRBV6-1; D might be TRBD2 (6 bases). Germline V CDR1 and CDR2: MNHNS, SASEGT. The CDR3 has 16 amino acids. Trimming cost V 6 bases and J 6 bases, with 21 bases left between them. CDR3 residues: CASSPWGGGRGNIQYF. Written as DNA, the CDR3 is TGTGCCAGCAGCCCCTGGGGAGGAGGGCGTGGAAACATTCAGTACTTC.

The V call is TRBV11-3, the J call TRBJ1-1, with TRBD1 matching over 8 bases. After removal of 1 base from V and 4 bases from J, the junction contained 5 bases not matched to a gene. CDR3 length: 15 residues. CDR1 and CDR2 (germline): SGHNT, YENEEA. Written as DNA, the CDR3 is TGTGCCAGCAGCTTAGGCCTGGGACAGGTCACTGAAGCTTTCTTT. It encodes CASSLGLGQVTEAFF.

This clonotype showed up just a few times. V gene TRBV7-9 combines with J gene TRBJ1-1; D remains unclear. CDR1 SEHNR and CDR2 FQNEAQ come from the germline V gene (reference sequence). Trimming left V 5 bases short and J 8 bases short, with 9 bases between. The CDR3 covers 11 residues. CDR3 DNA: TGTGCCAGCAGCATAACACCAGAAGCTTTCTTT. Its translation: CASSITPEAFF.

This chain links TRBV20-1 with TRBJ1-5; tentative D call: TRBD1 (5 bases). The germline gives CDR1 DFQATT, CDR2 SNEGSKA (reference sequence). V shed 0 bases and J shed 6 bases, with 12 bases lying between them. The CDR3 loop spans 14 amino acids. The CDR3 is CSAREGQGGQPQHF. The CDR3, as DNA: TGCAGTGCTAGAGAGGGGCAGGGTGGTCAGCCCCAGCATTTT.

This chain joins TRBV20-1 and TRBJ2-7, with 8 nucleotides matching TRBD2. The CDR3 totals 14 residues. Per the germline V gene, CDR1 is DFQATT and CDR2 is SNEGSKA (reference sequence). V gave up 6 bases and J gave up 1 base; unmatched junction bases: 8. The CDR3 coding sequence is TGCAGTGCGGACAGCGGGAGAGGGTCCTACGAGCAGTACTTC. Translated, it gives CSADSGRGSYEQYF.

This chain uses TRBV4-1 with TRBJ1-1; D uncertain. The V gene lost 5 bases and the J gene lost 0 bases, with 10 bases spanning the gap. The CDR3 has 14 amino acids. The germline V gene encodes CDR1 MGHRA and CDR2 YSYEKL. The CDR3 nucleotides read TGCGCCAGCAGCGGCAGAACTATGAACACTGAAGCTTTCTTT. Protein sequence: CASSGRTMNTEAFF.

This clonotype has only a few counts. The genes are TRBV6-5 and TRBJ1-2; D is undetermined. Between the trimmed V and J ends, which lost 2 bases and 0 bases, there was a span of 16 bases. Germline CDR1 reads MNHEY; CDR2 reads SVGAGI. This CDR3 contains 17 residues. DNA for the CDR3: TGTGCCAGCAGTTACGAGTTGGCAGGACCCTCTAACTATGGCTACACCTTC. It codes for CASSYELAGPSNYGYTF.

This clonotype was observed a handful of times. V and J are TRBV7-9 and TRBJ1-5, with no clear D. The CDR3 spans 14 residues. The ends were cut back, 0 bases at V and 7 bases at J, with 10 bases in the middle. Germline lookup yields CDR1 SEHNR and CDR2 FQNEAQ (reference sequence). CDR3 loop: CASSLAGSGQPQHF. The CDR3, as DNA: TGTGCCAGCAGCTTAGCGGGAAGCGGACAGCCCCAGCATTTT.

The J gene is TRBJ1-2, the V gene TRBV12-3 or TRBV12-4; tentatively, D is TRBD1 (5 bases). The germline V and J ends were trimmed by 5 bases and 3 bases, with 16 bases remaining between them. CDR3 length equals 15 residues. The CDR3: CASSQDGGFDYGYTF. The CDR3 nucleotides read TGTGCCAGCAGTCAAGACGGGGGGTTTGACTATGGCTACACCTTC.